This is a list of T cell receptor beta chains from one sample in a study of Ad26.COV2.S vaccination and SARS-CoV-2 variants. The repertoire was sequenced with immunoSEQ multiplex PCR; TCRdb's copy has only in-frame clones and lacks some. The table shows hundreds of thousands of clones, with roughly 90% occurring only once. This specimen was peripheral blood, taken in a trial of Ad26.COV2.S vaccine versus placebo. The receptors were sampled from a person aged 18 to 65 who received the Ad26.COV2.S COVID-19 vaccine or a placebo. Both conserved end residues are part of each CDR3. The D gene is left open where the match is weak.

J | D | length | V | CDR3
TRBJ2-1 | - | 14 | TRBV10-1 | CASSDHNGYDEQFF
TRBJ1-2 | - | 18 | TRBV7-8 | CASTTGGGGHLFNYGYTF
TRBJ2-1 | - | 12 | TRBV12-3/TRBV12-4 | CASSSLIYEQFF
TRBJ2-7 | - | 11 | TRBV30 | CAWSTEYEQYF
TRBJ2-3 | TRBD2 | 18 | TRBV7-2 | CASSLGSGGTKPTDTQYF
TRBJ2-3 | TRBD1 | 16 | TRBV2 | CASRLSTGTGAGTQYF
TRBJ2-7 | - | 14 | TRBV18 | CASSPQQESYEQYF
TRBJ2-7 | - | 12 | TRBV12-3/TRBV12-4 | CASSFAGDKQYF
TRBJ2-7 | - | 14 | TRBV7-6 | CASSLDPGSDEQYF
TRBJ1-3 | - | 13 | TRBV3-1/TRBV3-2 | CASGGFSGNTIYF
TRBJ2-7 | TRBD1 | 11 | TRBV6-5 | CASSTGGEQYF
TRBJ2-1 | TRBD2 | 15 | TRBV15 | CATSSGTSGYNEQFF
TRBJ1-1 | - | 11 | TRBV9 | CASGEVTEAFF
TRBJ1-6 | TRBD1 | 15 | TRBV4-2 | CASSRGDRENSPLHF
TRBJ2-3 | TRBD2 | 17 | TRBV4-3 | CASSQGPAGGQGDTQYF
TRBJ2-7 | TRBD1 | 14 | TRBV18 | CASSPGTDSYEQYF
TRBJ1-4 | - | 15 | TRBV21-1 | CASSKRQGTNEKLFF
TRBJ1-2 | TRBD1 | 13 | TRBV10-2 | CASSDRGGYGYTF
TRBJ2-7 | TRBD2 | 17 | TRBV5-6 | CASAPKVPTSGNYEQYF
TRBJ2-1 | - | 15 | TRBV7-3 | CASSLEPSSYNEQFF
TRBJ2-1 | - | 16 | TRBV15 | CATSRAFQGGGYEQFF
TRBJ1-1 | - | 11 | TRBV5-5 | CASSLGNEAFF
TRBJ2-5 | TRBD2 | 16 | TRBV3-1/TRBV3-2 | CASSRAGGGMEETQYF
TRBJ2-7 | TRBD1 | 13 | TRBV7-8 | CASSLATGQKQYF
TRBJ2-4 | TRBD1 | 15 | TRBV18 | CASSPRDRAKNIQYF
TRBJ2-1 | TRBD2 | 15 | TRBV19 | CASSITAGGGNEQFF
TRBJ1-4 | - | 13 | TRBV11-2 | CASSLSPDEKLFF
TRBJ1-5 | TRBD1 | 12 | TRBV29-1 | CSVGDSPRPQHF
TRBJ2-1 | TRBD2 | 15 | TRBV10-3 | CAITPSGLAGGQQFF
TRBJ1-1 | - | 14 | TRBV19 | CASRSVQANTEAFF
TRBJ2-7 | TRBD1 | 17 | TRBV5-4 | CASSLGATGGGSYEQYF
TRBJ2-1 | - | 16 | TRBV25-1 | CASSEYEAVNYNEQFF
TRBJ2-5 | TRBD2 | 15 | TRBV6-5 | CASSYAASGQQTQYF
TRBJ2-2 | - | 14 | TRBV6-5 | CASQGPPNTGELFF
TRBJ2-3 | TRBD2 | 15 | TRBV19 | CASRLAGVGTDTQYF
TRBJ2-2 | - | 15 | TRBV4-2 | CASSQVGWNTGELFF
TRBJ1-6 | - | 14 | TRBV25-1 | CASKSGFYNSPLHF
TRBJ2-7 | TRBD2 | 16 | TRBV4-3 | CASSQLRASGNYEQYF
TRBJ2-1 | TRBD2 | 16 | TRBV15 | CATSSRSSGGGNEQFF
TRBJ1-2 | - | 13 | TRBV6-5 | CASGRRADGSYTF
TRBJ2-6 | - | 15 | TRBV7-2 | CASSSRGSGANVLTF
TRBJ1-4 | TRBD1 | 13 | TRBV7-9 | CASRETGGEKLFF
TRBJ2-7 | - | 10 | TRBV20-1 | CSAKSYEQYF
TRBJ1-2 | - | 16 | TRBV19 | CASSTLLGAVNYGYTF
TRBJ2-7 | - | 11 | TRBV16 | CASSQGYEQYF
TRBJ2-7 | - | 13 | TRBV6-5 | CASRSGPNYEQYF
TRBJ2-5 | TRBD2 | 15 | TRBV7-2 | CASSFQRGSGETQYF